The rows below give T cell receptor beta chains drawn from one sample of a study of pediatric ulcerative colitis. The repertoire was sequenced with immunoSEQ multiplex PCR; TCRdb's copy has only in-frame clones and lacks some. The data hold 25,000 to 35,000 clones, with roughly 78% observed a single time. Source material: blood. Receptors were obtained from a boy between 10 and 17 years old with severe ulcerative colitis. The CDR3 runs from the conserved cysteine through the conserved F or W. A D gene is named only where the DNA matches it firmly. A row's size may be missing; if present it is once, few, many or a size class.

abundance: NA; d_gene: TRBD1; j_gene: TRBJ1-1; v_gene: TRBV6-5; CDR3nt: TGTGCCAGCAGGCCTCAGGGGGCCACTGAAGCTTTCTTT; CDR3aa: CASRPQGATEAFF
abundance: once; d_gene: NA; j_gene: TRBJ2-1; v_gene: TRBV5-1; CDR3nt: TGCGCCAGCAGTAGCAGGTCCACCAGCTCCTACAATGAGCAGTTCTTC; CDR3aa: CASSSRSTSSYNEQFF
abundance: NA; d_gene: NA; j_gene: TRBJ2-3; v_gene: TRBV30; CDR3nt: TGTGCCTGGAGTGTTGGGTCGGGCGGGCTTAGCACAGATACGCAGTATTTT; CDR3aa: CAWSVGSGGLSTDTQYF
abundance: NA; d_gene: TRBD2; j_gene: TRBJ2-3; v_gene: TRBV30; CDR3nt: TGTGCCTGGAGTGGAGCTAGCGGGGGGGCAGATACGCAGTATTTT; CDR3aa: CAWSGASGGADTQYF
abundance: NA; d_gene: NA; j_gene: TRBJ2-1; v_gene: TRBV7-9; CDR3nt: TGTGCCAGCAGCTTAGCGGGGGGGCCTGTTGAGCAGTTCTTC; CDR3aa: CASSLAGGPVEQFF
abundance: once; d_gene: NA; j_gene: TRBJ1-1; v_gene: TRBV29-1; CDR3nt: TGCAGCGTCAGGGATATGACTGAAGCTTTCTTT; CDR3aa: CSVRDMTEAFF
abundance: NA; d_gene: NA; j_gene: TRBJ1-6; v_gene: TRBV10-3; CDR3nt: TGTGCCATCAGTGAGTCGAGGGAGACAGGTGATTCACCCCTCCACTTT; CDR3aa: CAISESRETGDSPLHF
abundance: few; d_gene: TRBD1; j_gene: TRBJ1-1; v_gene: TRBV30; CDR3nt: TGTGCCTGGAGTGCCCCAGGACAGGGGCTCTACACTGAAGCTTTCTTT; CDR3aa: CAWSAPGQGLYTEAFF
abundance: few; d_gene: TRBD1; j_gene: TRBJ1-3; v_gene: TRBV6-1; CDR3nt: TGTGCCAGCAGTGAATTGTCGGGACAGGGTGTAAGCGGAAACACCATATATTTT; CDR3aa: CASSELSGQGVSGNTIYF
abundance: once; d_gene: NA; j_gene: TRBJ1-4; v_gene: TRBV2; CDR3nt: TGTGCCAGCAGTGTGAATTTAAGGGAAAAACTGTTTTTT; CDR3aa: CASSVNLREKLFF
abundance: NA; d_gene: NA; j_gene: TRBJ1-4; v_gene: TRBV19; CDR3nt: TGTGCCAGTAGGCGGGGGGGTGAAAGGTTGACAGAAAAACTGTTTTTT; CDR3aa: CASRRGGERLTEKLFF
abundance: NA; d_gene: TRBD2; j_gene: TRBJ2-5; v_gene: TRBV11-3; CDR3nt: TGTGCCAGCAGCCACGGGACTAGCGGGGTCGAGACCCAGTACTTC; CDR3aa: CASSHGTSGVETQYF
abundance: NA; d_gene: NA; j_gene: TRBJ2-3; v_gene: TRBV9; CDR3nt: TGTGCCAGCAGCCTAAGGCCTAGCACAGATACGCAGTATTTT; CDR3aa: CASSLRPSTDTQYF
abundance: NA; d_gene: NA; j_gene: TRBJ1-4; v_gene: TRBV19; CDR3nt: TGTGCCAGTAGTATAGTGCCAGCGGAACTGTTTTTT; CDR3aa: CASSIVPAELFF
abundance: NA; d_gene: NA; j_gene: TRBJ2-7; v_gene: TRBV6-6; CDR3nt: TGTGCCACGCAGGCAAACTCCTACGAGCAGTACTTC; CDR3aa: CATQANSYEQYF
abundance: few; d_gene: NA; j_gene: TRBJ1-1; v_gene: TRBV28; CDR3nt: TGTGCCAGCAGCTTACCGGGACGAGAGAACACTGAAGCTTTCTTT; CDR3aa: CASSLPGRENTEAFF
abundance: NA; d_gene: NA; j_gene: TRBJ2-3; v_gene: TRBV30; CDR3nt: TGTGCCTGGAGTTTGGGGGGGCTCGATACGCAGTATTTT; CDR3aa: CAWSLGGLDTQYF
abundance: once; d_gene: NA; j_gene: TRBJ2-3; v_gene: TRBV7-8; CDR3nt: TGTGCCAGCAGCTCCGGACTATTCACAGATACGCAGTATTTT; CDR3aa: CASSSGLFTDTQYF
abundance: NA; d_gene: TRBD1; j_gene: TRBJ2-5; v_gene: TRBV18; CDR3nt: TGTGCCAGCTCACCACGAGGGGGCTGGGAGACCCAGTACTTC; CDR3aa: CASSPRGGWETQYF
abundance: NA; d_gene: NA; j_gene: TRBJ1-5; v_gene: TRBV11-2; CDR3nt: TGTGCCAGCAGCGATGATGTCGGTTCCGGGCCCCAGCATTTT; CDR3aa: CASSDDVGSGPQHF
abundance: NA; d_gene: TRBD1; j_gene: TRBJ1-1; v_gene: TRBV28; CDR3nt: TGTGCCAGCAGGAACCAGGGGGGGTCTGAAGCTTTCTTT; CDR3aa: CASRNQGGSEAFF
abundance: NA; d_gene: NA; j_gene: TRBJ2-5; v_gene: TRBV5-1; CDR3nt: TGCGCCAGCAGCTTAGGGGTGGGAGAGACCCAGTACTTC; CDR3aa: CASSLGVGETQYF
abundance: NA; d_gene: NA; j_gene: TRBJ2-2; v_gene: TRBV7-7; CDR3nt: TGTGCTAGCAGCCGGGCTAGCGAGAGATCCGGGGAGCTGTTTTTT; CDR3aa: CASSRASERSGELFF
abundance: NA; d_gene: NA; j_gene: TRBJ1-1; v_gene: TRBV4-1; CDR3nt: TGCGCCAGCAGCCAATTTATCCCCCCCCCTGGGGGCCAGCTGAACACTGAAGCTTTCTTT; CDR3aa: CASSQFIPPPGGQLNTEAFF
abundance: NA; d_gene: NA; j_gene: TRBJ1-5; v_gene: TRBV19; CDR3nt: TGTGCCAGTAGTATAGTGGGGGGCGGCAATCAGCCCCAGCATTTT; CDR3aa: CASSIVGGGNQPQHF
abundance: NA; d_gene: NA; j_gene: TRBJ2-5; v_gene: TRBV2; CDR3nt: TGTGCCAGCAGAGTGGGAGGCAGAAAAGAGACCCAGTACTTC; CDR3aa: CASRVGGRKETQYF
abundance: NA; d_gene: TRBD1; j_gene: TRBJ1-4; v_gene: TRBV10-3; CDR3nt: TGTGCCATCAGTGCGGACAGGGCGCCTGTAAATGAAAAACTGTTTTTT; CDR3aa: CAISADRAPVNEKLFF
abundance: NA; d_gene: NA; j_gene: TRBJ1-4; v_gene: TRBV30; CDR3nt: TGTGCCTGGGATCAAACGGGGTCGCGCCGACAAACTAATGAAAAACTGTTTTTT; CDR3aa: CAWDQTGSRRQTNEKLFF
abundance: NA; d_gene: TRBD2; j_gene: TRBJ2-3; v_gene: TRBV9; CDR3nt: TGTGCCAGCAGCGTAGTTAATAGCGGGGGGGCGGCAGATACGCAGTATTTT; CDR3aa: CASSVVNSGGAADTQYF
abundance: few; d_gene: NA; j_gene: TRBJ2-7; v_gene: TRBV7-9; CDR3nt: TGTGCCAGCAGCCCCTCCGGGACGGTCGAGCAGTACTTC; CDR3aa: CASSPSGTVEQYF
abundance: few; d_gene: TRBD1; j_gene: TRBJ1-3; v_gene: TRBV10-3; CDR3nt: TGTGCCATCAGCCAAAAGGAGGGGGCACTAAGAAACACCATATATTTT; CDR3aa: CAISQKEGALRNTIYF
abundance: NA; d_gene: NA; j_gene: TRBJ2-2; v_gene: TRBV5-5; CDR3nt: TGTGCCAGCAGCTTGGTGAGGAACACCGGGGAGCTGTTTTTT; CDR3aa: CASSLVRNTGELFF
abundance: NA; d_gene: NA; j_gene: TRBJ2-1; v_gene: TRBV19; CDR3nt: TGTGCCAGTAGTGTGACTAGTTTCAATGAGCAGTTCTTC; CDR3aa: CASSVTSFNEQFF
abundance: NA; d_gene: TRBD2; j_gene: TRBJ2-7; v_gene: TRBV30; CDR3nt: TGTGCCTGGAGGGCCTCGGGGCGGGGGGCCTTCTACGAGCAGTACTTC; CDR3aa: CAWRASGRGAFYEQYF
abundance: NA; d_gene: NA; j_gene: TRBJ1-1; v_gene: TRBV11-2; CDR3nt: TGTGCCAGCAGCTCGGGTTTCTTAGGACAGCCTATGAACACTGAAGCTTTCTTT; CDR3aa: CASSSGFLGQPMNTEAFF
abundance: NA; d_gene: TRBD1; j_gene: TRBJ1-2; v_gene: TRBV7-9; CDR3nt: TGTGCCAGCAGCTTAGTTACAGGGGGCGAGTCCTATGGCTACACCTTC; CDR3aa: CASSLVTGGESYGYTF
abundance: NA; d_gene: TRBD1; j_gene: TRBJ1-1; v_gene: TRBV5-8; CDR3nt: TGTGCCAGCAGCATGACAGGGTTTGATGAAGCTTTCTTT; CDR3aa: CASSMTGFDEAFF
abundance: NA; d_gene: NA; j_gene: TRBJ2-1; v_gene: TRBV30; CDR3nt: TGTGCCTGGAGTAAATTCTCCGGACAGTACAATGAGCAGTTCTTC; CDR3aa: CAWSKFSGQYNEQFF
abundance: NA; d_gene: NA; j_gene: TRBJ1-6; v_gene: TRBV11-2; CDR3nt: TGTGCCAGCAGCTGGAGTGAGGCGCGGAATTCACCCCTCCACTTT; CDR3aa: CASSWSEARNSPLHF
abundance: NA; d_gene: NA; j_gene: TRBJ1-6; v_gene: TRBV10-3; CDR3nt: TGTGCCATCAGTGAAGAAGTTCTCTCACCCCTCCACTTT; CDR3aa: CAISEEVLSPLHF
abundance: NA; d_gene: NA; j_gene: TRBJ2-5; v_gene: TRBV29-1; CDR3nt: TGCAGCGTCGGACAACGTCAAGAGACCCAGTACTTC; CDR3aa: CSVGQRQETQYF
abundance: NA; d_gene: NA; j_gene: TRBJ2-5; v_gene: TRBV7-3; CDR3nt: TGTGCCAGCAGCCAAGGGCTGGGGTGGGGAGAGACCCAGTACTTC; CDR3aa: CASSQGLGWGETQYF
abundance: NA; d_gene: NA; j_gene: TRBJ1-5; v_gene: TRBV30; CDR3nt: TGTGCCTGGAGTATGAATGGCAATCAGCCCCAGCATTTT; CDR3aa: CAWSMNGNQPQHF
abundance: few; d_gene: NA; j_gene: TRBJ2-4; v_gene: TRBV7-2; CDR3nt: TGTGCCAGCAGCTTAGCCGCGGGCCGCCAAAACATTCAGTACTTC; CDR3aa: CASSLAAGRQNIQYF
abundance: once; d_gene: NA; j_gene: TRBJ1-1; v_gene: TRBV7-2; CDR3nt: TGTGCCAGCAGCTTAGGGGGGGTGACAGGATGGGCTTTCTTT; CDR3aa: CASSLGGVTGWAFF
abundance: NA; d_gene: NA; j_gene: TRBJ2-6; v_gene: TRBV15; CDR3nt: TGTGCCACCAGCAGAGATATGCGCTCTGGGGCCAACGTCCTGACTTTC; CDR3aa: CATSRDMRSGANVLTF
abundance: NA; d_gene: TRBD1; j_gene: TRBJ2-3; v_gene: TRBV10-2; CDR3nt: TGCGCCAGCAGTGAGTCGCAGACAGGGGTCGTTGTGTATTTT; CDR3aa: CASSESQTGVVVYF
abundance: NA; d_gene: TRBD2; j_gene: TRBJ2-1; v_gene: TRBV4-3; CDR3nt: TGCGCCAGCAGCCAAGATCGAGAAGCGGGGCCGTACAATGAGCAGTTCTTC; CDR3aa: CASSQDREAGPYNEQFF
abundance: once; d_gene: NA; j_gene: TRBJ1-5; v_gene: TRBV5-1; CDR3nt: TGCGCCAGCAGCCCTGCGGGTTGGGGCCATGACCAGCCCCAGCATTTT; CDR3aa: CASSPAGWGHDQPQHF
abundance: NA; d_gene: TRBD1; j_gene: TRBJ1-2; v_gene: TRBV7-2; CDR3nt: TGTGCCAGCAGCCTTGACAGGGGCGGCTACACCTTC; CDR3aa: CASSLDRGGYTF